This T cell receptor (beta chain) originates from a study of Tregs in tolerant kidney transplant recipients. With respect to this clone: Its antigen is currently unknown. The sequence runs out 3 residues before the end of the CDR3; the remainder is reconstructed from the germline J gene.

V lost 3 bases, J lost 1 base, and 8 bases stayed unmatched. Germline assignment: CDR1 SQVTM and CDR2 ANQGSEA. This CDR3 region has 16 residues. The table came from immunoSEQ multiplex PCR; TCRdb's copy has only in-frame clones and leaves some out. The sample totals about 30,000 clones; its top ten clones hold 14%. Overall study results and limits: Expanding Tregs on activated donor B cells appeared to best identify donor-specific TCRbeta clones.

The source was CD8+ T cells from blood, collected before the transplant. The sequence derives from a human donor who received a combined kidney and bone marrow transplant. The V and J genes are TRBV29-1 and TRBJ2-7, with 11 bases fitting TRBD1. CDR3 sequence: CSVEVPGDRGSYEQYF. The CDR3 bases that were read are TGCAGCGTTGAGGTCCCTGGGGACAGGGGGTCCTACGAG.